The 15 T cell receptor beta chains below all came from one sample that was sequenced in a study of chemoradiotherapy in HPV16-positive cancers. Sequencing used immunoSEQ multiplex PCR; TCRdb keeps in-frame clones, though not all of them. The table records 10,000 to 15,000 clones, nearly 90% of them present only once. This specimen was taken from a patient who underwent chemoradiotherapy. The receptors here all came from a human donor with HPV-associated anogenital cancer.

This clone was seen a single time. This chain joins TRBV14 and TRBJ1-2; D is undetermined. The V and J ends lost 0 bases and 4 bases respectively, with 6 bases between them. Germline CDR1 SGHDN, CDR2 FVKESK. The CDR3 spans 13 residues. The CDR3 spells CASSQDGSYGYTF. DNA of the CDR3: TGTGCCAGCAGCCAAGACGGTAGCTATGGCTACACCTTC.

The CDR3 is CATLHQGGYGYTF. CDR3 DNA: TGTGCCACCCTTCACCAGGGTGGGTATGGCTACACCTTC. The chain has TRBV11-3 and TRBJ1-2; TRBD1 is a possible D gene (5 bases). Trimming took 10 bases from V and 5 from J, leaving 17 bases between them. The V gene's germline CDR1 is SGHNT and CDR2 YENEEA. CDR3 length: 13 residues.

The chain employs TRBV27 and TRBJ2-7, with TRBD2 identical over 8 bases. The CDR3 has 14 residues. CDR1 and CDR2 from the germline V gene are MNHEY and SMNVEV (reference sequence). Trimming removed 4 bases from V and 5 bases from J; junction bases left unmatched: 7. The CDR3 sequence: CASSSLGLAHEQYF. In DNA form, the CDR3 reads TGTGCCAGCAGTTCCCTCGGACTAGCCCACGAGCAGTACTTC.

This chain links TRBV5-6 with TRBJ2-3, with 7 bases lining up with TRBD1. The CDR3 extends over 15 amino acids. Germline CDR1 reads SGHDT; CDR2 reads YYEEEE. Trimming at V came to 2 bases and at J to 3 bases, leaving 6 bases not matched to a gene. The CDR3 spells CASSFRGRGTDTQYF. CDR3 coding DNA: TGTGCCAGCAGCTTTAGGGGGCGAGGGACAGATACGCAGTATTTT.

The chain recombines TRBV7-9 with TRBJ2-7; D is tentatively TRBD1 or TRBD2 (5 bases each). The CDR3 length is 15 residues. Trimming cost V 5 bases and J 0 bases, with 14 bases left between them. Germline CDR1 reads SEHNR; CDR2 reads FQNEAQ (reference sequence). Written as DNA, the CDR3 is TGTGCCAGCAGCAGAGGGGACGTGAGCTCCTACGAGCAGTACTTC. Translated: CASSRGDVSSYEQYF.

This chain uses TRBV19 with TRBJ1-1; no clear D gene. V lost 3 bases, J lost 0 bases, and 8 bases lay in between. The CDR3 sequence is 14 residues long. The germline gives CDR1 LNHDA, CDR2 SQIVND (reference sequence). This CDR3 is CASSMDGMNTEAFF. The CDR3 DNA sequence: TGTGCCAGTAGTATGGACGGAATGAACACTGAAGCTTTCTTT.

The CDR3 spells CAWRTSLSGTGAFF. The CDR3 DNA follows: TGTGCCTGGAGGACCTCCCTTAGTGGGACGGGAGCTTTCTTT. This chain connects TRBV30 to TRBJ1-1, with D possibly TRBD1 on 5 matching bases. CDR3 length equals 14 residues. V lost 3 bases, J lost 10 bases, and 21 bases lay in between. Germline loops: CDR1 GTSNPN, CDR2 SVGIG (reference sequence).

This clone has a handful of counts. The rearrangement uses TRBV25-1 and TRBJ1-6, with TRBD1 identical over 8 bases. Per germline, CDR1 MGHDK and CDR2 SYGVNS. There are 15 residues in the CDR3. V was clipped by 4 bases and J by 9 bases; unmatched bases: 8. The DNA of the CDR3 is TGTGCCAGCAGTGGTTCAGGGGGCGTTGGTTCACCCCTCCACTTT. Amino acids: CASSGSGGVGSPLHF.

The V call is TRBV10-2, the J call TRBJ2-1; D possibly corresponds to TRBD2 (7 bases). CDR1 and CDR2 from the germline V gene are WSHSY and SAAADI. The V gene lost 4 bases and the J gene lost 10 bases, with 17 bases spanning the gap. The CDR3 has 14 residues. The CDR3 DNA sequence: TGCGCCAGCAGTGTAGGAGGGGGGGCCAGGGAGCAGTTCTTC. Its translation: CASSVGGGAREQFF.

This clone was counted only a few times. The chain joins TRBV7-2 to TRBJ2-7; no clear D. Looked up from germline, CDR1 is SGHTA and CDR2 is FQGNSA. The length of the CDR3 is 14 residues. The V end was cut by 1 base, the J end by 0 bases, with 7 bases between. CDR3 region: CASSLGSFSYEQYF. The CDR3 region has the DNA TGTGCCAGCAGCTTAGGCTCTTTCTCCTACGAGCAGTACTTC.

The J gene is TRBJ2-7, the V gene TRBV11-1; weak D call: TRBD1 (6 bases). CDR3 length: 13 residues. Germline V gives CDR1 SGHAT, CDR2 FQDESV (reference sequence). Deletions cut 2 bases from V and 6 bases from J, with 11 bases between. The CDR3 DNA reads TGTGCCAGCAGCTTAAGCCACAGGGTCGAGCAGTACTTC. Protein product: CASSLSHRVEQYF.

The rearrangement uses TRBV5-1 and TRBJ1-1, with a tentative D call TRBD1 (5 bases). CDR1 is SGHRS and CDR2 is YFSETQ in the germline V gene. V lost 4 bases and J 4 bases, leaving 14 bases between the germline ends. This CDR3 contains 14 residues. This chain's CDR3 is CASSPSGLATEAFF. The CDR3 DNA is TGCGCCAGCAGCCCGTCAGGGTTGGCCACTGAAGCTTTCTTT.

The chain has TRBV7-9 and TRBJ2-7, with TRBD1 matching 9 bases. J was trimmed by 5 bases and V by 4 bases; bases with no gene match: 9. Looked up from germline, CDR1 is SEHNR and CDR2 is FQNEAQ (reference sequence). The CDR3 is 15 residues long. DNA for the CDR3: TGTGCCAGCAGCTCCACCGGGACAGGGCGCCACGAGCAGTACTTC. Its translation: CASSSTGTGRHEQYF.

The chain recombines TRBV19 with TRBJ2-7, with D tentatively TRBD2 (5 bases). There are 11 residues in the CDR3. The V and J ends lost 6 bases and 3 bases respectively, with 6 bases between them. Germline V gene lookup returns CDR1 LNHDA and CDR2 SQIVND (reference sequence). The CDR3, as DNA: TGTGCCAGTAGCGGGGACTACGAGCAGTACTTC. Amino acids: CASSGDYEQYF. The full variable domain, its missing parts supplied by reference TRBV19 and TRBJ2-7, is DGGITQSPKYLFRKEGQNVTLSCEQNLNHDAMYWYRQDPGQGLRLIYYSQIVNDFQKGDIAEGYSVSREKKESFPLTVTSAQKNPTAFYLCASSGDYEQYFGPGTRLTVT.

As regards this clone: This specimen includes other DNA sequences encoding the same CDR3. J is TRBJ1-5 and V is TRBV5-5, with unresolved D. This CDR3 region has 13 residues. V lost 0 bases, J lost 1 base, and 2 bases lay in between. Germline V gene sequence: CDR1 SGHKS, CDR2 YYEKEE (reference sequence). DNA for the CDR3: TGTGCCAGCAGCTTGGGCAGCAATCAGCCCCAGCATTTT. This gives the protein CASSLGSNQPQHF.